A single sample gave rise to the 21 T cell receptor beta chains below, sequenced in a study of metastatic and nonmetastatic thyroid tumors. Each patient went into thyroid surgery without having received any treatment. TCRdb re-clonotyped the PCR reads via MiXCR. The sample lists 20,000 or so clones; 22% were seen once. Material: adjacent normal tissue. The receptors shown here come from a female donor with papillary thyroid cancer or a benign thyroid nodule (not recorded which). Some clones in this sample may be carry-over from other donors' samples.

This clone is medium-sized. The DNA of the CDR3 is TGCAGTGTCCGGGGGGATTACTACGAGCAGTACTTC. Amino acid sequence: CSVRGDYYEQYF. This chain connects TRBV20-1 to TRBJ2-7; 7 bases line up with TRBD2. V trimming: 7 bases; J trimming: 3 bases; junction bases outside the gene matches: 6. Germline V CDR1 and CDR2: DFQATT, SNEGSKA (reference sequence). The CDR3 runs to 12 residues.

The chain uses TRBV7-2 and TRBJ1-2; D is ambiguous. Deletions cut 5 bases from V and 6 bases from J, with 13 bases between. CDR1 SGHTA and CDR2 FQGNSA come from the germline V gene. The CDR3 extends over 13 amino acids. CDR3 residues: CASSRRGPDGYTF. The CDR3 DNA is TGTGCCAGCAGCCGGCGCGGGCCAGATGGCTACACCTTC.

This clone was seen many times. The chain recombines TRBV12-3 or TRBV12-4 with TRBJ2-4; 7 bases align to TRBD2. The CDR3 is made up of 16 amino acids. Trimming took 2 bases from V and 3 from J; bases not matched to a gene: 7. This CDR3 reads CASSLLWGGVKNIQYF. The CDR3 DNA reads TGTGCCAGCAGTTTACTATGGGGGGGGGTCAAAAACATTCAGTACTTC.

This clone showed up just a few times. This chain joins TRBV5-1 and TRBJ1-1; 7 bases are shared with TRBD1. Trimming took 5 bases from V and 4 from J; bases not matched to a gene: 11. The length of the CDR3 is 15 residues. Germline-derived CDR1 and CDR2 are SGHRS and YFSETQ. CDR3 in amino acids: CASSRSDRSSTEAFF. In DNA form, the CDR3 reads TGCGCCAGCAGTCGTTCGGACAGGTCGAGCACTGAAGCTTTCTTT.

There are a few counts of this clone. The chain combines TRBV9 with TRBJ1-2; TRBD1 matches 7 bases. J was trimmed by 4 bases and V by 4 bases; bases with no gene match: 10. The CDR3 is 15 amino acids. Germline V lookup: CDR1 SGDLS, CDR2 YYNGEE. This chain's CDR3 is CASSINRDRTYGYTF. The CDR3 DNA reads TGTGCCAGCAGCATAAACCGGGACAGAACCTATGGCTACACCTTC. The full variable domain, with the rest looked up from reference TRBV9 and TRBJ1-2, is DSGVTQTPKHLITATGQRVTLRCSPRSGDLSVYWYQQSLDQGLQFLIQYYNGEERAKGNILERFSAQQFPDLHSELNLSSLELGDSALYFCASSINRDRTYGYTFGSGTRLTVV.

In this sample, this clone turned up a few times. This sequence joins TRBV7-2 and TRBJ1-2; 10 bases line up with TRBD1. The ends lost 0 bases at V and 4 bases at J; junction bases unmatched: 2. Germline V gene lookup returns CDR1 SGHTA and CDR2 FQGNSA. The CDR3 totals 15 residues. The CDR3 bases are TGTGCCAGCAGCTTAGCGGGACAGGGGTCCTATGGCTACACCTTC. Protein sequence: CASSLAGQGSYGYTF.

This clone was detected ten times or more. DNA of the CDR3: TGTGCCAGCAGTGAATCTAGGACTTCACCCTACGAGCAGTACTTC. Translation: CASSESRTSPYEQYF. The chain links TRBV6-1 to TRBJ2-7; a weak D match, TRBD2 (5 bases). This CDR3 contains 15 residues. The V gene lost 2 bases and the J gene lost 2 bases, with 13 bases spanning the gap. Looked up from germline, CDR1 is MNHNS and CDR2 is SASEGT.

On this clone itself: A much larger clone lies one base from this, so it may be a read error. The CDR3 DNA follows: TGTGCCTGGAGTGTTTCCGGGACACCTTACGAGCAGTACTTC. Its protein product is CAWSVSGTPYEQYF. This chain uses TRBV30 with TRBJ2-7, with a possible D match to TRBD1 (6 bases). Germline V gene data show CDR1 as GTSNPN and CDR2 as SVGIG (reference sequence). The length of the CDR3 is 14 residues. The V end was cut by 0 bases, the J end by 4 bases, with 13 bases between.

The chain couples TRBV2 to TRBJ2-2; D is perhaps TRBD1 (6 bases). Germline V gene lookup returns CDR1 SNHLY and CDR2 FYNNEI. Trimming left V 6 bases short and J 3 bases short, with 8 bases between. This CDR3 spans 13 amino acids. The CDR3 sequence: CASRQGYTGELFF. The CDR3 DNA reads TGTGCCAGCAGACAGGGATACACCGGGGAGCTGTTTTTT.

This chain uses TRBV24-1 with TRBJ2-7; D unresolved. CDR3 length equals 12 residues. Trimming cost V 4 bases and J 0 bases, with 3 bases left between them. CDR1 KGHDR and CDR2 SFDVKD come from the germline V gene. The CDR3 coding sequence is TGTGCCACCAGTGACAGCTCCTACGAGCAGTACTTC. Its translation: CATSDSSYEQYF.

This clone has ten or more counts. The chain employs TRBV29-1 and TRBJ2-7, with 9 positions matching TRBD2. Germline lookup yields CDR1 SQVTM and CDR2 ANQGSEA. The trim removed 6 bases at V and 4 bases at J, leaving 10 bases unmatched. The CDR3 loop spans 14 amino acids. The CDR3 nucleotides read TGCAGCGTGCCTCTCGCGGGAGGGACGTACGAGCAGTACTTC. Protein product: CSVPLAGGTYEQYF.

This chain joins TRBV28 and TRBJ2-3; 7 bases are shared with TRBD2. From germline, CDR1 is MDHEN and CDR2 SYDVKM. V shed 1 base, J shed 14 bases, and the junction held 12 bases outside the gene matches. This CDR3 comprises 14 residues. The CDR3 reads CASSLSASGPRPYF. The CDR3, as DNA: TGTGCCAGCAGTTTATCGGCTAGCGGTCCACGCCCGTATTTT. Using reference TRBV28 and TRBJ2-3 for the parts outside the CDR3, the full variable domain is DVKVTQSSRYLVKRTGEKVFLECVQDMDHENMFWYRQDPGLGLRLIYFSYDVKMKEKGDIPEGYSVSREKKERFSLILESASTNQTSMYLCASSLSASGPRPYFGPGTRLTVL.

Only one count was recorded for this clone. The chain joins TRBV11-2 to TRBJ2-7; D could derive from TRBD1 or TRBD2 (5 bases each). The germline V gene encodes CDR1 SGHAT and CDR2 FQNNGV. The CDR3 runs to 14 residues. V was trimmed by 5 bases and J by 0 bases, leaving 11 bases between them. CDR3 nucleotides: TGTGCCAGCAGCCTCCGGGACGCCTCCTACGAGCAGTACTTC. Its translation: CASSLRDASYEQYF.

This chain links TRBV5-1 with TRBJ1-2, with TRBD1 matching over 8 bases. Trimming removed 3 bases from V and 3 bases from J; junction bases left unmatched: 7. This CDR3 is 15 amino acids long. Germline V gene lookup returns CDR1 SGHRS and CDR2 YFSETQ. CDR3 in DNA: TGCGCCAGCAGCTGGACAGGGCGGATCGACTATGGCTACACCTTC. Its protein is CASSWTGRIDYGYTF.

This clone has only a few counts. This chain joins TRBV6-2 or TRBV6-3 and TRBJ2-3; TRBD2 is a possible D gene (6 bases). Per germline, CDR1 MNHEY and CDR2 SVGEGT. V lost 5 bases and J lost 8, with 11 bases in between. This CDR3 has 12 amino acids. CDR3 sequence reads: CASSLPGVTQYF. In DNA form, the CDR3 reads TGTGCCAGCAGTCTGCCGGGGGTTACGCAGTATTTT.

In this sample, this clone turned up a few times. This chain joins TRBV6-1 and TRBJ1-3; D gene unclear. The CDR3 covers 14 residues. V was pared by 4 bases and J by 2 bases, with 9 bases between. Germline assignment: CDR1 MNHNS and CDR2 SASEGT. This CDR3 is CASSVRTAGNTIYF. DNA of the CDR3: TGTGCCAGCAGTGTCCGGACGGCTGGAAACACCATATATTTT.

This clone has a count of ten or more. This chain joins TRBV3-1 and TRBJ2-5, with D possibly being TRBD2 (5 bases). The V end lost 0 bases, the J end lost 4 bases, and 9 bases lay between the germline ends. The CDR3 is 14 amino acids. Per germline, CDR1 LGHDT and CDR2 YNNKEL (reference sequence). The CDR3 is CASSQDAGRETQYF. The CDR3 region has the DNA TGTGCCAGCAGCCAAGATGCGGGTCGAGAGACCCAGTACTTC.

This clone was observed a handful of times. The CDR3 region is CASSREQGDYEQYF. CDR3 DNA: TGTGCCAGCAGTCGGGAACAGGGAGACTACGAGCAGTACTTC. This chain connects TRBV6-1 to TRBJ2-7; D might be TRBD1 (6 bases). The CDR3 loop spans 14 amino acids. The V and J ends lost 5 bases and 3 bases respectively, with 14 bases between them. Germline V gene data show CDR1 as MNHNS and CDR2 as SASEGT.

This clone was found a few times. This chain uses TRBV7-6 with TRBJ2-2; 10 nucleotides match TRBD2. V shed 5 bases, J shed 2 bases, and the junction held 5 bases outside the gene matches. CDR3 size: 16 residues. Germline-derived CDR1 and CDR2 are SGHVS and FNYEAQ. CDR3 coding DNA: TGTGCCAGCAGCCGCAGCGGGGGGGCCAACACCGGGGAGCTGTTTTTT. This gives the protein CASSRSGGANTGELFF.

The sample holds a few counts of this clone. CDR3 loop: CASSLMDAYEQYF. DNA for the CDR3: TGCGCCAGCAGCTTGATGGATGCCTACGAGCAGTACTTC. This chain links TRBV5-1 with TRBJ2-7; D gene ambiguous. Trimming took 1 base from V and 2 from J, leaving 7 bases between them. This CDR3 contains 13 residues. CDR1 and CDR2 (germline): SGHRS, YFSETQ.

This clone was counted many times. The V and J genes are TRBV30 and TRBJ2-5, with TRBD1 as a possible D gene (6 bases). V lost 2 bases and J lost 1, with 14 bases in between. This CDR3 region has 15 residues. The germline CDR1 and CDR2 sequences are GTSNPN and SVGIG (reference sequence). CDR3 protein: CAWSWGKQGQETQYF. The CDR3 DNA reads as TGTGCCTGGAGTTGGGGAAAACAGGGCCAAGAGACCCAGTACTTC. Together with reference TRBV30 and TRBJ2-5, the CDR3 gives the full variable domain: SQTIHQWPATLVQPVGSPLSLECTVEGTSNPNLYWYRQAAGRGLQLLFYSVGIGQISSEVPQNLSASRPQDRQFILSSKKLLLSDSGFYLCAWSWGKQGQETQYFGPGTRLLVL.